This T cell receptor beta chain was found in a study of memory CD4+ T cells and cytomegalovirus serostatus. Study in general: This sample comes from healthy Belgian adults, 9 CMV seropositive, about 25 seronegative. Study-level points and caveats: CMV serostatus prediction reached median AUC approximately 0.96, or 0.89 with US-trained model.

Germline V gene sequence: CDR1 SGHRS, CDR2 YFSETQ. V lost 5 bases and J lost 1, with 15 bases in between. CDR3 length equals 15 residues. Methods used by the authors: After removing out-of-frame reads, around 2.2 million distinct TCRbeta sequences remained. Produced via immunoSEQ multiplex PCR; TCRdb's table is partial and in-frame only. The V and J calls and clone size come from that table; D and trimming were worked out from the DNA. The sample lists about 50,000 clones, over 80% occurring once. With regard to this clone: Antigen specificity is unknown.

Single viable CD3+CD4+CD8-CD45RO+ cells were sorted as the memory CD4+ T cells. Positive selection with CD4 microbeads enriched total CD4+ T cells. The source is an adult in good health and CMV-seronegative. The sequenced material came from memory CD4+ T cells from blood. This chain uses TRBV5-1 with TRBJ2-5; possible D gene TRBD1, 6 bases. In DNA form, the CDR3 reads TGCGCCAGCAGGGGGGCCGGGTACCCCCAAGAGACCCAGTACTTC. It codes for CASRGAGYPQETQYF.